This T cell receptor (beta chain) comes out of a study of early T cells in non-severe SARS-CoV-2 infection. Study-wide background: Whole-blood bulk RNA, unsorted, was sequenced, and chains were unpaired. Study-level points and caveats: VDJdb matching favored anti-spike CD8 responses, missing private and CD4 specificities.

Attached unique molecular identifiers marked individual cDNA molecules. TCRdb re-derived calls from the 5' RACE reads in MiXCR, one entry per CDR3 protein. Here the sample spans about 50,000 distinct CDR3 sequences, roughly an eighth being singletons. This clonotype was counted a few times. Its antigen is unidentified. V lost 4 bases and J lost 7; bases outside the gene matches: 10. CDR1 MDHEN and CDR2 SYDVKM come from the germline V gene. The CDR3 contains 15 residues. J is TRBJ2-1 and V is TRBV28; 7 nucleotides align to TRBD1. Sequencing was performed on whole blood, taken at baseline. The clonotype originates from an adult who was a healthcare worker with PCR-confirmed SARS-CoV-2 infection or an uninfected control (not recorded which). DNA for the CDR3: TGTGCCAGCAGTTCGGGACAGAGAGTACGGAATGAGCAGTTCTTC. Protein: CASSSGQRVRNEQFF.